The 32 T cell receptor beta chains below come from one sample, sequenced in a study of Graves' ophthalmopathy and Graves' hyperthyroidism. Amplifying from RNA transcripts, the study obtained TCR beta CDR3 regions. Investigators did first-round RT-PCR with HTBI primers, then second-round multiplex PCR. One entry per CDR3 protein, called by TCRdb with MiXCR from the multiplex PCR reads. The sample shows more than 550,000 distinct CDR3 sequences, roughly 39% of them seen only once. The material sequenced was peripheral blood. All receptors come from an adult man with Graves' ophthalmopathy.

The chain carries TRBV20-1 and TRBJ2-5, with 8 bases that match TRBD2. V shed 2 bases, J shed 2 bases, and the junction held 13 bases outside the gene matches. The CDR3 contains 17 residues. Germline CDR1 DFQATT, CDR2 SNEGSKA (reference sequence). The CDR3 DNA sequence: TGCAGTGCTAGACGGAGTGGTCGCGGGGGGCTTCAAGAGACCCAGTACTTC. It codes for CSARRSGRGGLQETQYF.

The chain has TRBV11-2 and TRBJ2-2, with 8 nucleotides matching TRBD2. The germline V gene encodes CDR1 SGHAT and CDR2 FQNNGV. The CDR3 has 17 residues. Trimming at V came to 5 bases and at J to 7 bases, leaving 15 bases not matched to a gene. CDR3 protein: CASSVEDPSGGLGELFF. The DNA of the CDR3 is TGTGCCAGCAGCGTTGAAGATCCCAGCGGGGGACTCGGGGAGCTGTTTTTT.

Turning to this clonotype: This may be a read error: a much more frequent sequence differs by one nucleotide. The CDR3 does not close with the conserved phenylalanine or tryptophan, likely indicating a read error. The chain joins TRBV7-2 to TRBJ2-7; D could derive from TRBD1 or TRBD2 (5 bases each). The CDR3 totals 14 residues. Deletions cut 5 bases from V and 6 bases from J, with 17 bases between. Germline V gene data show CDR1 as SGHTA and CDR2 as FQGNSA. CDR3 amino acids: CASSLSGRGGEQYL. In DNA, the CDR3 is TGTGCCAGCAGCCTATCGGGACGTGGCGGCGAGCAGTACCTC.

This clonotype was recorded at least ten times. This chain joins TRBV4-2 and TRBJ1-1; D uncertain. CDR3 length: 14 amino acids. With 2 bases removed from V and 3 bases from J, the gap between germline ends came to 10 bases. Germline V lookup: CDR1 LGHNA, CDR2 YNFKEQ. The CDR3 nucleotides are TGTGCCAGCAGCCAATCCGCTAAGGACACTGAAGCTTTCTTT. Its protein product is CASSQSAKDTEAFF.

This clonotype has ten or more counts. The rearrangement uses TRBV4-2 and TRBJ1-4, with a possible D match to TRBD1 (5 bases). The CDR3 is 15 residues long. CDR1 is LGHNA, CDR2 YNFKEQ, per germline. Trimming took off 5 bases at V and 6 bases at J, with 16 bases between the two ends. For the CDR3, the DNA is TGTGCCAGCAGCAAAAGCATGCAGGGAGATGAAAAACTGTTTTTT. Residues: CASSKSMQGDEKLFF.

This clonotype was seen many times. The rearrangement uses TRBV20-1 and TRBJ1-1; no reliable D call. The CDR3 sequence is 13 residues long. Germline lookup yields CDR1 DFQATT and CDR2 SNEGSKA (reference sequence). With 3 bases removed from V and 5 bases from J, the gap between germline ends came to 13 bases. In DNA, the CDR3 is TGCAGTGCTAGCCGGGGTGGGTTGACTGAAGCTTTCTTT. Its translation is CSASRGGLTEAFF.

This clonotype was detected many times. The chain couples TRBV24-1 to TRBJ1-5; no clear D. Germline assignment: CDR1 KGHDR and CDR2 SFDVKD. V was trimmed by 2 bases and J by 4 bases, leaving 23 bases between them. The CDR3 sequence is 19 residues long. This CDR3 reads CATSDSGSGIPWMNQPQHF. The DNA of the CDR3 is TGTGCCACCAGTGATTCGGGGTCAGGTATCCCCTGGATGAATCAGCCCCAGCATTTT.

This clonotype has a count of ten or more. V is TRBV5-4 and J is TRBJ1-2; the match to TRBD1 covers 8 bases. V lost 4 bases to trimming and J lost 0 bases; unmatched junction nucleotides: 5. This CDR3 has 15 residues. CDR1 and CDR2 from the germline V gene are SGHNT and YYREEE (reference sequence). The CDR3 spells CASSRGQGTNYGYTF. DNA of the CDR3: TGTGCCAGCAGCCGAGGACAGGGAACTAACTATGGCTACACCTTC.

As to this clonotype: A read error may explain this, as a much larger clone is one base away. The chain employs TRBV6-2 or TRBV6-3 and TRBJ1-2; D might be TRBD1 (5 bases). Germline CDR1 reads MNHEY; CDR2 reads SVGEGT. This CDR3 spans 14 amino acids. The CDR3 sequence: CASSAPDKDYGHTF. In DNA form, the CDR3 reads TGTGCCAGCAGCGCTCCGGACAAGGACTATGGCCACACCTTC.

This chain links TRBV4-1 with TRBJ1-2; D is possibly TRBD1 (6 bases). The CDR3 loop spans 14 amino acids. Germline CDR1 is MGHRA and CDR2 is YSYEKL. Between the trimmed V and J ends, which lost 4 bases and 7 bases, there was a span of 16 bases. As DNA, the CDR3 is TGCGCCAGCAGCCTCGAGGGGGGGGGAGGTGGCTACACCTTC. Amino acids: CASSLEGGGGGYTF.

This clonotype was counted many times. The chain employs TRBV7-9 and TRBJ1-2; D is unclear. CDR1 is SEHNR and CDR2 is FQNEAQ in the germline V gene (reference sequence). Trimming left V 1 base short and J 2 bases short, with 8 bases between. The CDR3 totals 14 residues. CDR3 in amino acids: CASSLVAENYGYTF. The CDR3 nucleotides are TGTGCCAGCAGCTTAGTAGCGGAGAACTATGGCTACACCTTC. Filled out from reference TRBV7-9 and TRBJ1-2, the complete variable domain reads DTGVSQNPRHKITKRGQNVTFRCDPISEHNRLYWYRQTLGQGPEFLTYFQNEAQLEKSRLLSDRFSAERPKGSFSTLEIQRTEQGDSAMYLCASSLVAENYGYTFGSGTRLTVV.

Here the CDR3 DNA reads TGCGCCAGCAGCTTGAGCGGGGAGGAGGAGACCCAGTACTTC. This gives the protein CASSLSGEEETQYF. This chain links TRBV5-1 with TRBJ2-5; 7 bases match TRBD2. The length of the CDR3 is 14 residues. Germline V gene sequence: CDR1 SGHRS, CDR2 YFSETQ. J lost 5 bases, V lost 1 base, and 5 bases had no gene match.

The chain combines TRBV25-1 with TRBJ1-2; D is possibly TRBD1 (5 bases). Per the germline V gene, CDR1 is MGHDK and CDR2 is SYGVNS. The CDR3 length is 13 residues. The V gene lost 1 base and the J gene lost 8 bases, with 11 bases spanning the gap. CDR3 DNA: TGTGCCAGCAGTGAATTGGGGGGGGACGGCTACACCTTC. Protein product: CASSELGGDGYTF.

The rearrangement uses TRBV2 and TRBJ2-7, with TRBD1 matching over 8 bases. J gave up 7 bases and V 5 bases, and 10 bases lay outside the gene matches. The CDR3 sequence is 14 residues long. The germline V gene has CDR1 SNHLY and CDR2 FYNNEI. The chain's CDR3 is CASSSSTGGREQYF. The CDR3 nucleotides read TGTGCCAGCAGTTCTTCCACAGGGGGACGGGAGCAGTACTTC.

The sample holds many counts of this clonotype. The CDR3 DNA is TGTGCCAGCAGTTTCGTTGGGACAGGGGTGAACACTGAAGCTTTCTTT. It is translated as CASSFVGTGVNTEAFF. The V and J genes are TRBV12-3 or TRBV12-4 and TRBJ1-1; 10 bases are a match to TRBD1. J gave up 0 bases and V 3 bases, and 4 bases lay outside the gene matches. This CDR3 is 16 amino acids long.

This clonotype has a handful of counts. CDR3 amino acids: CASSFGETEAFF. The CDR3 region has the DNA TGTGCCAGCAGTTTTGGGGAAACTGAAGCTTTCTTT. This chain links TRBV12-3 or TRBV12-4 with TRBJ1-1; D uncertain. The V gene lost 3 bases and the J gene lost 5 bases, with 7 bases spanning the gap. This CDR3 region has 12 residues.

This clonotype was seen repeatedly, ten times or more. The genes are TRBV7-2 and TRBJ2-7; TRBD2 might be the D (5 bases). The CDR3 sequence is 15 residues long. CDR1 and CDR2 from the germline V gene are SGHTA and FQGNSA. Trimming took off 7 bases at V and 2 bases at J, with 18 bases between the two ends. The CDR3 coding sequence is TGTGCCAGCACCCCCCGCCCGGGAACCGCCTACGAGCAGTACTTC. Translating it yields CASTPRPGTAYEQYF.

The genes are TRBV15 and TRBJ1-2; 7 bases agree with TRBD1. V was pared by 9 bases and J by 4 bases, with 17 bases of the junction left unmatched. This CDR3 comprises 16 residues. Germline CDR1 and CDR2: LNHNV and YYDKDF (reference sequence). CDR3 in DNA: TGTGCCACGAGGAGGCAAGATCGAGGGGGCGCCTATGGCTACACCTTC. Its protein product is CATRRQDRGGAYGYTF.

The chain combines TRBV5-1 with TRBJ2-5; 10 positions match TRBD1. CDR3 length: 15 amino acids. V was pared by 6 bases and J by 4 bases, with 9 bases of the junction left unmatched. Germline CDR1 reads SGHRS; CDR2 reads YFSETQ. In DNA, the CDR3 is TGCGCCAGCACCGGGTGGACAGGGGGAGGAGAGACCCAGTACTTC. Amino acid sequence: CASTGWTGGGETQYF.

This clonotype was recorded a few times. The rearrangement links TRBV7-3 to TRBJ1-1; D is perhaps TRBD1 (5 bases). Germline V gene data show CDR1 as SGHTA and CDR2 as FQGTGA. The CDR3 has 17 amino acids. V was trimmed by 5 bases and J by 1 base, leaving 20 bases between them. This CDR3 is CASSLWGPGLQNTEAFF. Written as DNA, the CDR3 is TGTGCCAGCAGCCTATGGGGACCGGGACTCCAGAACACTGAAGCTTTCTTT.

Ten or more counts support this clonotype. The chain carries TRBV10-3 and TRBJ2-7; D is tentatively TRBD1 or TRBD2 (5 bases each). The CDR3 spans 14 residues. V gave up 3 bases and J gave up 0 bases, with 9 bases separating them. The V gene's germline CDR1 is ENHRY and CDR2 SYGVKD. The chain's CDR3 is CAISEGTASYEQYF. CDR3 DNA sequence: TGTGCCATCAGTGAAGGGACCGCCTCCTACGAGCAGTACTTC.

A few counts support this clonotype. This rearrangement joins TRBV7-2 to TRBJ1-6, with TRBD1 as a possible D gene (5 bases). This CDR3 contains 16 residues. V dropped 5 bases and J dropped 7 bases, with 18 bases sitting between them. Germline CDR1 SGHTA, CDR2 FQGNSA. The DNA for the CDR3 is TGTGCCAGCAGCCAAGAATTTCAGGGTGGGAATTCACCCCTCCACTTT. It codes for CASSQEFQGGNSPLHF. The full variable domain, rest sourced from reference TRBV7-2 and TRBJ1-6, is GAGVSQSPSNKVTEKGKDVELRCDPISGHTALYWYRQSLGQGLEFLIYFQGNSAPDKSGLPSDRFSAERTGGSVSTLTIQRTQQEDSAVYLCASSQEFQGGNSPLHFGNGTRLTVT.

This clonotype was picked up many times. The V gene is TRBV20-1, the J gene TRBJ2-7; TRBD2 matches 12 bases. This CDR3 comprises 15 residues. CDR1 is DFQATT and CDR2 is SNEGSKA in the germline V gene (reference sequence). The ends lost 4 bases at V and 1 base at J; junction bases unmatched: 5. CDR3 sequence reads: CSATSTSGGSYEQYF. The CDR3 DNA sequence: TGCAGTGCTACTTCGACTAGCGGGGGATCCTACGAGCAGTACTTC.

The chain carries TRBV15 and TRBJ2-3, with D maybe TRBD1 (5 bases). Germline V gene sequence: CDR1 LNHNV, CDR2 YYDKDF (reference sequence). Trimming shortened V by 3 bases and J by 1 base, and 11 bases separated the two germline ends. The CDR3 is 15 amino acids. The chain's CDR3 is CATSSRVGGTDTQYF. The CDR3 DNA is TGTGCCACCAGCAGTCGCGTAGGGGGCACAGATACGCAGTATTTT.

This clonotype has a count of ten or more. V and J are TRBV2 and TRBJ1-2; D gene uncertain. Germline V gene sequence: CDR1 SNHLY, CDR2 FYNNEI. This CDR3 contains 10 residues. V was cut by 6 bases and J by 11 bases, with 10 bases left in between. The CDR3 region is CASSSRSYTF. CDR3 nucleotide sequence: TGTGCCAGCAGCAGCCGGAGTTACACCTTC.

The sample holds many counts of this clonotype. The chain is built from TRBV29-1 and TRBJ1-2; D is uncertain. CDR1 is SQVTM and CDR2 is ANQGSEA in the germline V gene. V shed 3 bases and J shed 2 bases, with 13 bases lying between them. The CDR3 sequence is 14 residues long. The CDR3 loop reads CSVEAAGRNYGYTF. CDR3 in DNA: TGCAGCGTTGAGGCAGCAGGAAGGAACTATGGCTACACCTTC.

The CDR3 protein is CASSGVRGQAVGANVLTF. As DNA, the CDR3 is TGTGCCAGCAGTGGAGTGAGGGGGCAAGCGGTAGGGGCCAACGTCCTGACTTTC. V and J are TRBV6-1 and TRBJ2-6, with TRBD1 matching over 7 bases. There are 18 residues in the CDR3. Germline lookup yields CDR1 MNHNS and CDR2 SASEGT. With V trimmed by 4 bases and J by 4 bases, 13 bases remained unmatched.

This clonotype was found a few times. This rearrangement joins TRBV20-1 to TRBJ2-5; D is ambiguous. From germline, CDR1 is DFQATT and CDR2 SNEGSKA (reference sequence). With 0 bases removed from V and 2 bases from J, the gap between germline ends came to 10 bases. This CDR3 contains 14 residues. The DNA of the CDR3 is TGCAGTGCTAGAGATCCCTCTTCTCAAGAGACCCAGTACTTC. Translation: CSARDPSSQETQYF.

This clonotype was recorded a few times. The CDR3 protein is CASSIGWANSNQPQHF. DNA of the CDR3: TGTGCCAGTAGTATTGGCTGGGCAAATAGCAATCAGCCCCAGCATTTT. V and J are TRBV19 and TRBJ1-5; D is unclear. The CDR3 loop spans 16 amino acids. The germline V gene has CDR1 LNHDA and CDR2 SQIVND (reference sequence). V was trimmed by 3 bases and J by 0 bases, leaving 12 bases between them.

The table lists this clonotype with many counts. CDR3 bases: TGTGCCAGCAGACCCGTCTTTTCGGAGGGCTACACCTTC. This gives the protein CASRPVFSEGYTF. V and J are TRBV2 and TRBJ1-2; D not resolved. Germline V gene lookup returns CDR1 SNHLY and CDR2 FYNNEI. The CDR3 extends over 13 amino acids. Between the trimmed V and J ends, which lost 6 bases and 8 bases, there was a span of 16 bases.

The chain has TRBV7-1 and TRBJ1-6; maybe TRBD1 (6 bases). TRBV7-1 falls under the ORF class, with uncertain function. The CDR3 loop spans 16 amino acids. Trimming took 3 bases from V and 5 from J, leaving 14 bases between them. CDR3 bases: TGTGCCAGCAGCTCGTCGGGAGGGGGTAATAATTCACCCCTCCACTTT. Amino acid sequence: CASSSSGGGNNSPLHF.

The rearrangement links TRBV4-1 to TRBJ2-7; D gene unclear. The germline CDR1 and CDR2 sequences are MGHRA and YSYEKL. The CDR3 runs 16 residues. Trimming took 4 bases from V and 2 from J, leaving 18 bases between them. DNA for the CDR3: TGCGCCAGCAGCCGAAACCAGGCCGGCTCAACCTACGAGCAGTACTTC. It yields the protein CASSRNQAGSTYEQYF.